The T cell receptor beta chain under discussion was sequenced for a study of cytomegalovirus exposure and HLA in healthy donors. Study-level information: Researchers previously reported finding roughly 120 million unique TCR beta sequences from about 170 million T cells.

In the PCR, 60 Vbeta and 13 Jbeta primers were used. The table came from immunoSEQ multiplex PCR; TCRdb's copy has only in-frame clones and leaves some out. The sample includes roughly 120,000 clones, 60% to 85% of them seen just once. Whole-study results and caveats: Later analysis placed DRB1 highest and HLA-C lowest in TCR association rates, which differed by HLA locus. A link between a missense DCLRE1C variant and TCR beta V- and J-gene trimming emerged from a later analysis. Reports described diagnosis of cytomegalovirus status by the classifier as highly specific and sensitive.

V gave up 4 bases and J gave up 3 bases, with 16 bases separating them. The CDR3 runs to 15 residues. CDR1 SGHNT and CDR2 YYREEE come from the germline V gene (reference sequence). This clone was recorded only once. Its antigen remains unidentified. The TCR sequence derives from an older woman in good health and CMV-seropositive. This sequence joins TRBV5-4 and TRBJ1-2; a possible D gene is TRBD1 (6 bases). Input material: PBMCs. The CDR3: CASSRKQGGDYGYTF. The CDR3, as DNA: TGTGCCAGCAGCCGGAAACAGGGAGGGGACTATGGCTACACCTTC.